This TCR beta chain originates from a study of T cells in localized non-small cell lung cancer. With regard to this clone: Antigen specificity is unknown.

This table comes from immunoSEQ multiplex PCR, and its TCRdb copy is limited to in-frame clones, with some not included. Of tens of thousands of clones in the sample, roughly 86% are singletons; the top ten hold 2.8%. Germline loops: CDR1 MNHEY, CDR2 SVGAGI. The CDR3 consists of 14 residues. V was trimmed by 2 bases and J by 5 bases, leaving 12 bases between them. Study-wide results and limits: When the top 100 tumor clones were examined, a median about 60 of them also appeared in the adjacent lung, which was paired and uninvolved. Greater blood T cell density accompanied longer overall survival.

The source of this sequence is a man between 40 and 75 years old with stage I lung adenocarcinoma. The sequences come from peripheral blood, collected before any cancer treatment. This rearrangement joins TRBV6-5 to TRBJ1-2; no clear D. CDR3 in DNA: TGTGCCAGCAGTTACAAGTTGGGAAATTATGGCTACACCTTC. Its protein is CASSYKLGNYGYTF.